Given below is one T cell receptor beta chain in context. Its antigen is still unknown. Only in-frame clones appear in the TCRdb table, and some are missing; sequencing was by immunoSEQ multiplex PCR. This sample carries 3,500 to 5,000 clones, about 20% of them seen once, and the ten largest clones take under 4.5%. The sample belongs to a study of sequential checkpoint blockade in melanoma. Study-wide context: Both treatment sequences were followed by maintenance nivolumab. 85 to 95 pretreatment tumor DNA samples were TCRβ immunosequenced.

Stated treatment: randomized to nivolumab then ipilimumab (arm A) or the reverse (arm B). Study-wide points: In arm A, pretreatment tumor clonality was associated with response.

CDR1 SGHRS and CDR2 YFSETQ come from the germline V gene. CDR3 size: 15 residues. Trimming removed 0 bases at V and 0 bases at J, with 4 bases between. The source of this sequence is a human donor with melanoma. This specimen was tumor tissue (inferred from file names), taken from a patient given nivolumab and ipilimumab in sequence. V is TRBV5-1 and J is TRBJ2-6; no clear D gene. CDR3 nucleotide sequence: TGCGCCAGCAGCTTGGAGCCCTCTGGGGCCAACGTCCTGACTTTC. This codes for CASSLEPSGANVLTF.